Below are 7 T cell receptor beta chains sequenced from a single sample in a study of blood T cells in healthy people across ages (dated by TCRdb to about 2015). The library was prepared using 5' RACE. The instrument given in TCRdb is Illumina HiSeq 2500. A second PCR of roughly 6 to 12 cycles was run with a J-beta primer mix and a sample-barcoded 5' primer. Starting from the raw public reads, TCRdb applied fastp trimming at Q25, assembled clones with MiXCR and retained in-frame beta chains. Records with the same CDR3 protein are collapsed into one entry carrying the most frequent genes and DNA. Recorded for this sample are 600,000 to 850,000 distinct CDR3 sequences; roughly 47% of them occurred a single time. The ten most abundant clones make up 20% to 25% of the sample. The sequenced sample was blood. Receptor source: a woman aged 55-75 years in good health.

The rearrangement joins TRBV20-1 to TRBJ2-4; 10 bases fit TRBD1. The DNA end is a closer match to TRBJ2-7, so the J assignment may be wrong. Germline assignment: CDR1 DFQATT and CDR2 SNEGSKA (reference sequence). CDR3 length: 14 amino acids. The CDR3 bases are TGCAGTGCTAGCCGGGACAGGGGATCCTACGAGCAGTACTTC. Protein product: CSASRDRGSYEQYF.

The chain joins TRBV20-1 to TRBJ1-1, with 8 positions matching TRBD1. Germline V gene lookup returns CDR1 DFQATT and CDR2 SNEGSKA (reference sequence). This CDR3 contains 15 residues. V dropped 5 bases and J dropped 5; count of bases not matched to a gene: 13. The CDR3: CSASPPSRQGTEAFF. The CDR3, as DNA: TGCAGTGCTTCCCCTCCGTCTAGACAGGGGACTGAAGCTTTCTTT.

The chain uses TRBV7-3 and TRBJ2-1; 10 nucleotides match TRBD2. The CDR3 length is 15 residues. The germline V gene encodes CDR1 SGHTA and CDR2 FQGTGA. V trimming: 5 bases; J trimming: 12 bases; junction bases outside the gene matches: 13. In DNA form, the CDR3 reads TGTGCCAGCAGCCCTTCCGGGACTAGCGCACACCGGCAGTTCTTC. Translation gives CASSPSGTSAHRQFF.

This clonotype turned up a few times. The chain has TRBV12-3 or TRBV12-4 and TRBJ2-1; the match to TRBD2 covers 7 bases. V dropped 7 bases and J dropped 2; count of bases not matched to a gene: 8. The CDR3 totals 15 residues. The CDR3 region is CASTRGSTTYNEQFF. The CDR3 coding sequence is TGTGCCAGCACCCGCGGGAGTACCACCTACAATGAGCAGTTCTTC.

The chain recombines TRBV20-1 with TRBJ1-2; maybe TRBD1 (5 bases). This CDR3 contains 11 residues. CDR1 DFQATT and CDR2 SNEGSKA come from the germline V gene (reference sequence). Trimming left V 4 bases short and J 3 bases short, with 6 bases between. Written as DNA, the CDR3 is TGCAGTGCTACCAGGGACTATGGCTACACCTTC. Translation gives CSATRDYGYTF.

This chain connects TRBV24-1 to TRBJ2-1; no clear D. Between the trimmed V and J ends, which lost 3 bases and 5 bases, there was a span of 16 bases. This CDR3 spans 16 amino acids. Germline V gene sequence: CDR1 KGHDR, CDR2 SFDVKD. Here the CDR3 reads CATSDSRGRSHNEQFF. The CDR3 coding sequence is TGTGCCACCAGTGATAGTAGAGGCAGGTCCCACAATGAGCAGTTCTTC.

This clonotype appeared a single time. The rearrangement joins TRBV13 to TRBJ1-5, with 9 bases identical to TRBD1. The CDR3 runs 16 residues. Looked up from germline, CDR1 is PRHDT and CDR2 is FYEKMQ (reference sequence). Losses at the gene ends were 3 bases for V and 3 bases for J; bases not matched to a gene: 6. Here the CDR3 reads CASSFSGQGLNQPQHF. In nucleotides, the CDR3 is TGTGCCAGCAGCTTTTCCGGACAGGGGCTCAATCAGCCCCAGCATTTT.